Each of the 27 T cell receptor beta chains below was sequenced from the same sample in a study of shared clonotypes between healthy human individuals. Repertoires were generated with immunoSEQ multiplex PCR, while TCRdb's copy carries only in-frame clones and drops some. The sample has some 510,000 clones, around 74% seen once. The sequenced material came from PBMCs. The source is a woman in her forties in good health. Some clones in this sample may be carry-over from other donors' samples.

This clone was found a few times. V is TRBV5-4 and J is TRBJ2-5, with a weak D call TRBD1 (6 bases). From germline, CDR1 is SGHNT and CDR2 YYREEE (reference sequence). CDR3 length equals 16 residues. The ends were cut back, 0 bases at V and 4 bases at J, with 16 bases in the middle. This chain's CDR3 is CASSLAGTPRPETQYF. The CDR3 nucleotides read TGTGCCAGCAGCTTGGCAGGGACACCTAGGCCAGAGACCCAGTACTTC.

This chain links TRBV1 with TRBJ2-2; no check of the table's D call, TRBD2, against the DNA was made. TRBV1 is a pseudogene segment. The CDR3 has 11 residues. The CDR3 is CTIIPHRGAVF. The CDR3 nucleotides read TGCACCATCATCCCCCACCGGGGAGCTGTTTTT.

The rearrangement uses TRBV21-1 and TRBJ2-7; TRBD2 is the table's D call, not checked against the DNA. TRBV21-1 is a documented pseudogene. The CDR3 totals 16 residues. The CDR3 DNA follows: TGTGCCAGCAGCTTTTCGAGGGCCCCATTTCCCTACGAGCAGTACTTC. This encodes CASSFSRAPFPYEQYF.

The chain has TRBV6-6 and TRBJ2-4; 8 bases agree with TRBD2. Germline lookup yields CDR1 MNHNY and CDR2 SVGAGI (reference sequence). The V gene end was trimmed by 8 bases and the J gene end by 8 bases; junction bases not matched to a gene: 14. This CDR3 has 15 amino acids. The CDR3 nucleotides read TGTGCCAGCCAAACCCCGGACGGGGGGGCGGACATTCAGTACTTC. Translating gives CASQTPDGGADIQYF.

The CDR3 loop reads CASSPPRASGRANEQFF. For the CDR3, the DNA is TGTGCCAGCAGTCCCCCAAGGGCTAGCGGGAGGGCCAATGAGCAGTTCTTC. The rearrangement joins TRBV25-1 to TRBJ2-1; 12 bases line up with TRBD2. CDR3 size: 17 residues. Per the germline V gene, CDR1 is MGHDK and CDR2 is SYGVNS. With V trimmed by 5 bases and J by 6 bases, 11 bases remained unmatched. Complete variable domain (other parts from reference TRBV25-1 and TRBJ2-1): EADIYQTPRYLVIGTGKKITLECSQTMGHDKMYWYQQDPGMELHLIHYSYGVNSTEKGDLSSESTVSRIRTEHFPLTLESARPSHTSQYLCASSPPRASGRANEQFFGPGTRLTVL.

This clone was seen only a few times. The gene calls are TRBV5-1 and TRBJ2-3; possibly TRBD1 for D (5 bases). Trimming stripped 6 bases from V and 5 bases from J, with 13 bases between. This CDR3 is built from 13 residues. Germline V gives CDR1 SGHRS, CDR2 YFSETQ. The CDR3 spells CASTGRVGDTQYF. CDR3 DNA: TGCGCCAGCACCGGCAGGGTCGGAGATACGCAGTATTTT. Variable domain in full (rest from reference TRBV5-1 and TRBJ2-3): KAGVTQTPRYLIKTRGQQVTLSCSPISGHRSVSWYQQTPGQGLQFLFEYFSETQRNKGNFPGRFSGRQFSNSRSEMNVSTLELGDSALYLCASTGRVGDTQYFGPGTRLTVL.

The rearrangement uses TRBV19 and TRBJ1-1; D ambiguous. Germline V lookup: CDR1 LNHDA, CDR2 SQIVND (reference sequence). Trimming shortened V by 3 bases and J by 0 bases, and 8 bases separated the two germline ends. This CDR3 spans 14 amino acids. The CDR3 is CASSMRDMNTEAFF. The DNA for the CDR3 is TGTGCCAGTAGTATGAGGGATATGAACACTGAAGCTTTCTTT.

In this sample, this clone turned up many times. This chain joins TRBV4-2 and TRBJ2-7; tentatively, D is TRBD1 (5 bases). Germline V gene data show CDR1 as LGHNA and CDR2 as YNFKEQ. V was pared by 5 bases and J by 3 bases, with 17 bases between. The CDR3 has 15 residues. CDR3 sequence (DNA): TGTGCCAGCAGCACGACCCGGACACGGAGCTACGAGCAGTACTTC. It codes for CASSTTRTRSYEQYF.

J is TRBJ1-1 and V is TRBV19; TRBD1 matches at 8 bases. This CDR3 has 16 residues. With V trimmed by 4 bases and J by 1 base, 8 bases remained unmatched. Looked up from germline, CDR1 is LNHDA and CDR2 is SQIVND (reference sequence). CDR3 coding DNA: TGTGCCAGTAGTAGCGACAGGGGTCAAAAGAACACTGAAGCTTTCTTT. Encoded protein: CASSSDRGQKNTEAFF.

This chain uses TRBV18 with TRBJ1-1; no clear D. Trimming pared 6 bases from V and 2 bases from J, leaving 16 bases between. This CDR3 contains 15 residues. Germline V gene lookup returns CDR1 KGHSH and CDR2 LQKENI. The CDR3 is CASSRESSSNTEAFF. In DNA, the CDR3 is TGTGCCAGCTCTCGGGAGTCATCCTCCAACACTGAAGCTTTCTTT.

V is TRBV7-2 and J is TRBJ2-5, with D uncertain. Trimming left V 3 bases short and J 2 bases short, with 7 bases between. The CDR3 is 13 residues long. The V gene's germline CDR1 is SGHTA and CDR2 FQGNSA. This CDR3 is CASSFSKQETQYF. Here the CDR3 DNA reads TGTGCCAGCAGCTTTTCGAAACAAGAGACCCAGTACTTC.

The chain joins TRBV19 to TRBJ2-1; 12 bases are shared with TRBD2. With 5 bases clipped from V and 5 bases from J, the junction kept 7 bases outside the gene matches. This CDR3 contains 16 residues. The germline CDR1 and CDR2 sequences are LNHDA and SQIVND (reference sequence). The CDR3 sequence: CASSRLAGEIDNEQFF. DNA for the CDR3: TGTGCCAGTAGTCGACTAGCGGGAGAGATCGACAATGAGCAGTTCTTC.

The chain carries TRBV19 and TRBJ2-1, with TRBD2 matching over 13 bases. The V and J ends lost 7 bases and 9 bases, in that order; junction bases with no gene match: 12. The CDR3 extends over 16 amino acids. Germline V gives CDR1 LNHDA, CDR2 SQIVND (reference sequence). DNA of the CDR3: TGTGCCAGTACCAGGACTAGCGGGGGACTTAATAGTGAGCAGTTCTTC. This encodes CASTRTSGGLNSEQFF.

The gene calls are TRBV28 and TRBJ2-7, with D possibly matching TRBD2 (6 bases). The CDR3 length is 14 residues. Per germline, CDR1 MDHEN and CDR2 SYDVKM. Trimming removed 2 bases from V and 5 bases from J, with 13 bases in between. The CDR3 protein is CASSLGGTYHEQYF. The CDR3 DNA is TGTGCCAGCAGTTTAGGCGGGACTTACCACGAGCAGTACTTC.

V is TRBV11-2 and J is TRBJ1-5, with a tentative D call TRBD1 (6 bases). Germline assignment: CDR1 SGHAT and CDR2 FQNNGV. V was cut by 5 bases and J by 7 bases, with 15 bases left in between. There are 14 residues in the CDR3. CDR3 DNA: TGTGCCAGCAGCCAGCACAGGGTAGAACAGCCCCAGCATTTT. Translating it yields CASSQHRVEQPQHF.

This clone was counted a single time. The CDR3 spells CASSRPISGANVLTF. For the CDR3, the DNA is TGTGCCAGCAGCAGACCGATCTCTGGGGCCAACGTCCTGACTTTC. This rearrangement joins TRBV14 to TRBJ2-6; D gene ambiguous. CDR1 is SGHDN, CDR2 FVKESK, per germline. This CDR3 contains 15 residues. V lost 5 bases to trimming and J lost 0 bases, with 8 bases between them.

The V call is TRBV7-9, the J call TRBJ2-7; D is unresolved. The length of the CDR3 is 12 residues. Germline CDR1 SEHNR, CDR2 FQNEAQ (reference sequence). V was clipped by 4 bases and J by 4 bases, with 8 bases between them. The chain's CDR3 is CASSSVVYEQYF. CDR3 sequence (DNA): TGTGCCAGCAGCTCGGTGGTTTACGAGCAGTACTTC.

This CDR3 reads CASSPLTGNTGELFF. The CDR3 DNA reads TGTGCCAGCTCACCCCTGACAGGGAACACCGGGGAGCTGTTTTTT. V usage is TRBV18 and J usage is TRBJ2-2, with D possibly TRBD1 on 6 matching bases. Germline-derived CDR1 and CDR2 are KGHSH and LQKENI. The V end was cut by 3 bases, the J end by 1 base, with 9 bases between. CDR3 length: 15 amino acids.

This clone has only a few counts. J is TRBJ1-2 and V is TRBV7-2; no definite D call. Germline CDR1 and CDR2: SGHTA and FQGNSA. The CDR3 is 14 amino acids. V dropped 1 base and J dropped 9 bases, with 15 bases sitting between them. In nucleotides, the CDR3 is TGTGCCAGCAGCTTAGAAGCAACCGCCTCTCGCTACACCTTC. Protein product: CASSLEATASRYTF.

The chain links TRBV6-4 to TRBJ2-1; TRBD2 might be the D (6 bases). V was shortened by 6 bases and J by 9 bases, with 18 bases between the two germline ends. Germline V CDR1 and CDR2: MRHNA, SNTAGT. CDR3 size: 14 residues. This CDR3 reads CASRASEPSGEQFF. CDR3 DNA: TGTGCCAGCAGAGCTAGCGAGCCTTCAGGTGAGCAGTTCTTC.

This chain links TRBV10-2 with TRBJ2-7; D possibly corresponds to TRBD2 (6 bases). The length of the CDR3 is 13 residues. CDR1 WSHSY and CDR2 SAAADI come from the germline V gene. Trimming removed 7 bases at V and 0 bases at J, with 10 bases between. In DNA form, the CDR3 reads TGCGCCAGCATTTCCGGGGGCTCCTACGAGCAGTACTTC. Translating it yields CASISGGSYEQYF.

The rearrangement uses TRBV5-4 and TRBJ1-2; the D gene is possibly TRBD1 (5 bases). The germline gives CDR1 SGHNT, CDR2 YYREEE (reference sequence). This CDR3 has 15 amino acids. The germline V and J ends were trimmed by 4 bases and 2 bases, with 15 bases remaining between them. The CDR3, as DNA: TGTGCCAGCAGCGGACAAGCGGGAGGCAACTATGGCTACACCTTC. Amino acids: CASSGQAGGNYGYTF.

The chain employs TRBV19 and TRBJ1-2, with 7 bases matching TRBD1. The CDR3 sequence is 13 residues long. Germline trimming cut 6 bases from V and 4 bases from J; bases unmatched to any gene: 5. CDR1 is LNHDA, CDR2 SQIVND, per germline (reference sequence). CDR3 DNA sequence: TGTGCCAGTAGCCCGGGACAGCTCTATGGCTACACCTTC. Amino acid sequence: CASSPGQLYGYTF. The full variable domain, in which reference TRBV19 and TRBJ1-2 provide the parts outside the CDR3, is DGGITQSPKYLFRKEGQNVTLSCEQNLNHDAMYWYRQDPGQGLRLIYYSQIVNDFQKGDIAEGYSVSREKKESFPLTVTSAQKNPTAFYLCASSPGQLYGYTFGSGTRLTVV.

The rearrangement uses TRBV18 and TRBJ2-3, with D hard to call. Germline values: CDR1 KGHSH, CDR2 LQKENI. V was clipped by 1 base and J by 8 bases, with 4 bases between them. CDR3 length: 11 residues. The CDR3, as DNA: TGTGCCAGCTCACCACAGAGTACGCAGTATTTT. It yields the protein CASSPQSTQYF.

This clone was seen once. This CDR3 is also generated by other DNA sequences in the sample. The J gene is TRBJ1-3, the V gene TRBV5-1, with D possibly being TRBD1 (5 bases). The length of the CDR3 is 14 residues. V lost 3 bases, J lost 0 bases, and 7 bases lay in between. Looked up from germline, CDR1 is SGHRS and CDR2 is YFSETQ. CDR3: CASSSTVSGNTIYF. The CDR3 nucleotides are TGCGCCAGCAGCTCGACAGTCTCTGGAAACACCATATATTTT.

This sequence joins TRBV12-5 and TRBJ2-1; tentatively, D is TRBD2 (6 bases). The V gene's germline CDR1 is LGHNT and CDR2 FRNRAP. Between the trimmed V and J ends, which lost 2 bases and 5 bases, there was a span of 16 bases. The CDR3 is 16 amino acids. The CDR3 nucleotides read TGTGCTAGTGGTTTGTTCTTGACTAGTAACCACAATGAGCAGTTCTTC. Translating it yields CASGLFLTSNHNEQFF.

The chain couples TRBV7-9 to TRBJ2-7; D possibly uses TRBD1 or TRBD2 (5 bases each). Germline CDR1 reads SEHNR; CDR2 reads FQNEAQ (reference sequence). The V end lost 5 bases, the J end lost 3 bases, and 14 bases lay between the germline ends. This CDR3 spans 14 amino acids. The CDR3 loop is CASSPGTDNYEQYF. The CDR3 DNA reads as TGTGCCAGCAGCCCGGGGACGGACAACTACGAGCAGTACTTC. Combining the CDR3 with reference TRBV7-9 and TRBJ2-7 gives the whole variable domain DTGVSQNPRHKITKRGQNVTFRCDPISEHNRLYWYRQTLGQGPEFLTYFQNEAQLEKSRLLSDRFSAERPKGSFSTLEIQRTEQGDSAMYLCASSPGTDNYEQYFGPGTRLTVT.